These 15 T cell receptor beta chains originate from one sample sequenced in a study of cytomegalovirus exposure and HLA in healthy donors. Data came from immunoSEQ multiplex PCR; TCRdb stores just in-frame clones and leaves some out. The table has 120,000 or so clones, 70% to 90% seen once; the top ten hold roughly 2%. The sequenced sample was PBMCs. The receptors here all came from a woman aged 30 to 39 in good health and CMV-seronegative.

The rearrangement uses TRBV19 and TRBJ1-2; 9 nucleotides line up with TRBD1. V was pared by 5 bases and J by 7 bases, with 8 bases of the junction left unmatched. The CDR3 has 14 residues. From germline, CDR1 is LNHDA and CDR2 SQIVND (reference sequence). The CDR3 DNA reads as TGTGCCAGTAGTCCACCGGGACAGGGAGGTGGCTACACCTTC. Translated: CASSPPGQGGGYTF.

The CDR3 loop is CASSLIPGEISGELFF. Written as DNA, the CDR3 is TGTGCCAGCAGCTTAATACCGGGGGAGATTTCCGGGGAGCTGTTTTTT. J is TRBJ2-2 and V is TRBV13; tentative D call: TRBD2 (6 bases). V lost 2 bases and J lost 6, with 16 bases in between. The germline gives CDR1 PRHDT, CDR2 FYEKMQ (reference sequence). CDR3 length: 16 residues.

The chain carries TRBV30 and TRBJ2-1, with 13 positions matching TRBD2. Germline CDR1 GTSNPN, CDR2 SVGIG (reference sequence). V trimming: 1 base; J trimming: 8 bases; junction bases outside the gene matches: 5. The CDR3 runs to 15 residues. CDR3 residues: CAWSAGLAGSDEQFF. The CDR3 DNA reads TGTGCCTGGAGTGCGGGACTAGCGGGGAGCGATGAGCAGTTCTTC.

The CDR3 nucleotides read TGTGCCACCAGCAGAGAATCGGGCAGGGTGGGGACCCAGTACTTC. This gives the protein CATSRESGRVGTQYF. The gene calls are TRBV15 and TRBJ2-5; D is perhaps TRBD1 (5 bases). CDR1 and CDR2 (germline): LNHNV, YYDKDF (reference sequence). Trimming cost V 0 bases and J 7 bases, with 15 bases left between them. CDR3 size: 15 residues.

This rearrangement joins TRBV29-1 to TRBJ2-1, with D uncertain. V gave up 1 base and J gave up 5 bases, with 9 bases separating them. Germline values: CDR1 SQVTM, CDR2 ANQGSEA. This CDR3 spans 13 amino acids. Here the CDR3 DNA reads TGCAGCGTTGAAGGCGGCTCGGACAATGAGCAGTTCTTC. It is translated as CSVEGGSDNEQFF.

DNA for the CDR3: TGTGCCAGCAGCGCCGGGACAGGGTCCAATTCACCCCTCCACTTT. Translation gives CASSAGTGSNSPLHF. V usage is TRBV9 and J usage is TRBJ1-6; 9 nucleotides agree with TRBD1. This CDR3 contains 15 residues. CDR1 is SGDLS, CDR2 YYNGEE, per germline. The junction had 5 bases not matched to a gene; V was cut back by 3 bases and J by 7 bases.

CDR3 in DNA: TGTGCCAGCAGCTTAGGAGGGGGTCCGAACACCGGGGAGCTGTTTTTT. Its protein is CASSLGGGPNTGELFF. The rearrangement links TRBV7-2 to TRBJ2-2, with TRBD1 as a possible D gene (6 bases). V was trimmed by 1 base and J by 0 bases, leaving 9 bases between them. There are 16 residues in the CDR3. Germline CDR1 reads SGHTA; CDR2 reads FQGNSA.

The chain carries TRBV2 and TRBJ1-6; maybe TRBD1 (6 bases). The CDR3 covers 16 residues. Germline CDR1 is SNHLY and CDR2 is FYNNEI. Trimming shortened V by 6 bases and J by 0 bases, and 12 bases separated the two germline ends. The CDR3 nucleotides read TGTGCCAGCAGACAAAGGGGGTCCTCCTATAATTCACCCCTCCACTTT. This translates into CASRQRGSSYNSPLHF.

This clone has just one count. CDR3 nucleotide sequence: TGTGCCAGCAGCTTGGCGGGGGGCAACAATCAGCCCCAGCATTTT. Its translation: CASSLAGGNNQPQHF. This chain uses TRBV5-6 with TRBJ1-5; D might be TRBD1 (6 bases). This CDR3 has 15 amino acids. Per germline, CDR1 SGHDT and CDR2 YYEEEE. V was shortened by 0 bases and J by 3 bases, with 10 bases between the two germline ends.

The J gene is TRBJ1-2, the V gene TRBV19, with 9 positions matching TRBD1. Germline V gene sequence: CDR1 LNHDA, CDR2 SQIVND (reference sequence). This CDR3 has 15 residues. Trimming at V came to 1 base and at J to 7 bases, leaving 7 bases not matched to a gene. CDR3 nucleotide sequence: TGTGCCAGTAGTATAGTAGCCGGGACAGGGATTGGCTACACCTTC. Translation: CASSIVAGTGIGYTF. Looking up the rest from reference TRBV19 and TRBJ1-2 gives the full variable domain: DGGITQSPKYLFRKEGQNVTLSCEQNLNHDAMYWYRQDPGQGLRLIYYSQIVNDFQKGDIAEGYSVSREKKESFPLTVTSAQKNPTAFYLCASSIVAGTGIGYTFGSGTRLTVV.

The CDR3 DNA follows: TGCGCCAGCAGCTTGGAGGGCAGGGCGGTAGATACGCAGTATTTT. Translation: CASSLEGRAVDTQYF. This chain links TRBV5-1 with TRBJ2-3; maybe TRBD1 (5 bases). With 0 bases removed from V and 5 bases from J, the gap between germline ends came to 13 bases. CDR3 length: 15 residues. Germline values: CDR1 SGHRS, CDR2 YFSETQ.

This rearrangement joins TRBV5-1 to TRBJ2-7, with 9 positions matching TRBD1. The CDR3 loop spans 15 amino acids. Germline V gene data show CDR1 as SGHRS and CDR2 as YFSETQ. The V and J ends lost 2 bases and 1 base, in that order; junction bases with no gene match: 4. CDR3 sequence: CASSFGTGFSYEQYF. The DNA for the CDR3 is TGCGCCAGCAGCTTCGGGACAGGGTTTTCCTACGAGCAGTACTTC.

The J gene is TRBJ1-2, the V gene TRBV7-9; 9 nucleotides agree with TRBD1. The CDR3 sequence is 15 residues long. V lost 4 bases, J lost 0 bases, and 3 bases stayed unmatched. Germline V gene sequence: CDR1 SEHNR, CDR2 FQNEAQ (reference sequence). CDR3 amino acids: CASSSWTGANYGYTF. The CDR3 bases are TGTGCCAGCAGCTCCTGGACAGGGGCTAACTATGGCTACACCTTC.

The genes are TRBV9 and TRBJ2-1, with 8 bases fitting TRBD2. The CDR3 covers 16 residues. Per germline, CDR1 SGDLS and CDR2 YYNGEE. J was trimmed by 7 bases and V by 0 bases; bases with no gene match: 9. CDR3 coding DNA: TGTGCCAGCAGCGTAGAACCGGGGGGGCCGAGGAATGAGCAGTTCTTC. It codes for CASSVEPGGPRNEQFF.

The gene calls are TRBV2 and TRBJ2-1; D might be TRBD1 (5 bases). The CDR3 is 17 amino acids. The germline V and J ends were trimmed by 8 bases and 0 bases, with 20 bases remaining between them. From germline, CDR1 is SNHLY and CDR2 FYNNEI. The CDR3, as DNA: TGTGCCAGCCTCTACGGACAAATCTCTAGCTCCTACAATGAGCAGTTCTTC. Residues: CASLYGQISSSYNEQFF. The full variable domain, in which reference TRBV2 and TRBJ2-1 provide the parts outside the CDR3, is EPEVTQTPSHQVTQMGQEVILRCVPISNHLYFYWYRQILGQKVEFLVSFYNNEISEKSEIFDDQFSVERPDGSNFTLKIRSTKLEDSAMYFCASLYGQISSSYNEQFFGPGTRLTVL.